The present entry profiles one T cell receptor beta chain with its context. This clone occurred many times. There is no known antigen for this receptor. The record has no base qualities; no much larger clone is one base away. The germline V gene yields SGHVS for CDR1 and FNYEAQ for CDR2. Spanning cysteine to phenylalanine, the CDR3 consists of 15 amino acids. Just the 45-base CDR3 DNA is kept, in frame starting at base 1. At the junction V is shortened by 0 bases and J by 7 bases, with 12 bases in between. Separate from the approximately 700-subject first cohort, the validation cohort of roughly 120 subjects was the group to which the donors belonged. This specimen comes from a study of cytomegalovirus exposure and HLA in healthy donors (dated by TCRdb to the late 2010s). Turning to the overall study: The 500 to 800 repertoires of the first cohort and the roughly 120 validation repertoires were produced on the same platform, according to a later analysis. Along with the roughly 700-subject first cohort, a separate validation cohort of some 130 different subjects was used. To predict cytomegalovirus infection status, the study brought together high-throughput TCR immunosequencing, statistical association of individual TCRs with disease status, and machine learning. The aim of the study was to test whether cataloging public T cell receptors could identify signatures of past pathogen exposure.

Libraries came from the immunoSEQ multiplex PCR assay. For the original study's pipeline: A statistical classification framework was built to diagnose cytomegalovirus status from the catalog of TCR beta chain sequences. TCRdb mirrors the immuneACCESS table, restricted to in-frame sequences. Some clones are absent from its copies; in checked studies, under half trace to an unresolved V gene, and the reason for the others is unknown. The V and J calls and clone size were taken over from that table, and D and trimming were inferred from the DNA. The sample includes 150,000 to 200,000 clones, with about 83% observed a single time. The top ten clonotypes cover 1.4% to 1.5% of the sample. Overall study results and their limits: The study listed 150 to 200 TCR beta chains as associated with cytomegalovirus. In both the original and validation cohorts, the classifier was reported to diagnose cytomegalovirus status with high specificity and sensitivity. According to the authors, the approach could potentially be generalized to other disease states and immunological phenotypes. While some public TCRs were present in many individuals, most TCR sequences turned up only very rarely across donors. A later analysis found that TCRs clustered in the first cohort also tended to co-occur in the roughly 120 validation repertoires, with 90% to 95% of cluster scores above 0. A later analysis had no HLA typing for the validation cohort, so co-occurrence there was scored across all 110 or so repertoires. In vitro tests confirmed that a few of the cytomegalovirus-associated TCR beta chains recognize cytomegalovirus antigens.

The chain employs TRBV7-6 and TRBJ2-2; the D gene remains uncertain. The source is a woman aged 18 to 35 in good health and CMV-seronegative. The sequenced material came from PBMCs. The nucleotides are TGTGCCAGCAGCTTAGCTGTCAGGATGGTCGGGGAGCTGTTTTTT. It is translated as CASSLAVRMVGELFF.